The 29 T cell receptor beta chains given below trace back to one sample, sequenced in a study of T cell changes during pregnancy in multiple sclerosis. Libraries were prepared by immunoSEQ multiplex PCR; TCRdb keeps only in-frame clonotypes and omits some of them. Here the sample spans 30,000 to 45,000 clones, 75% to 95% being singletons. Here the sequenced sample was CD4+ T cells from peripheral blood mononuclear cells, taken in the second trimester of pregnancy. These receptor sequences come from a female donor in good health, enrolled as a control in a pregnancy study.

The chain links TRBV19 to TRBJ2-3; 9 bases map to TRBD1. The trim removed 4 bases at V and 9 bases at J, leaving 8 bases unmatched. Germline V gene data show CDR1 as LNHDA and CDR2 as SQIVND (reference sequence). The CDR3 runs to 14 residues. CDR3 in amino acids: CASSTRQGVRTQYF. The CDR3 bases are TGTGCCAGTAGTACCCGACAGGGGGTTAGAACGCAGTATTTT.

This clone turned up a few times. The rearrangement links TRBV7-9 to TRBJ2-2, with D hard to call. Trimming took off 2 bases at V and 3 bases at J, with 7 bases between the two ends. This CDR3 is 14 amino acids long. Germline CDR1 is SEHNR and CDR2 is FQNEAQ (reference sequence). CDR3 sequence reads: CASSLLQYTGELFF. CDR3 nucleotides: TGTGCCAGCAGCTTACTACAGTACACCGGGGAGCTGTTTTTT.

The chain uses TRBV19 and TRBJ1-2; D is possibly TRBD1 (6 bases). This CDR3 spans 12 amino acids. Germline CDR1 and CDR2: LNHDA and SQIVND (reference sequence). Trimming removed 10 bases from V and 4 bases from J, with 13 bases in between. CDR3 sequence (DNA): TGTGCCACCTTGACAGGCGGCTATGGCTACACCTTC. It yields the protein CATLTGGYGYTF.

The J gene is TRBJ1-1, the V gene TRBV7-2; tentative D call: TRBD1 (5 bases). This CDR3 region has 14 residues. With 1 base removed from V and 2 bases from J, the gap between germline ends came to 8 bases. CDR1 and CDR2 (germline): SGHTA, FQGNSA. CDR3 bases: TGTGCCAGCAGCTTAGGGGGCTACAACACTGAAGCTTTCTTT. This codes for CASSLGGYNTEAFF.

This chain joins TRBV14 and TRBJ2-5; 13 bases map to TRBD2. This CDR3 is 17 amino acids long. V lost 0 bases to trimming and J lost 5 bases; unmatched junction nucleotides: 6. Germline CDR1 SGHDN, CDR2 FVKESK. The CDR3 sequence: CASSQEGTSGVWETQYF. DNA of the CDR3: TGTGCCAGCAGCCAAGAAGGGACTAGCGGGGTTTGGGAGACCCAGTACTTC.

This chain connects TRBV11-1 to TRBJ1-2; D call uncertain. The V end lost 4 bases, the J end lost 8 bases, and 14 bases lay between the germline ends. Germline V CDR1 and CDR2: SGHAT, FQDESV (reference sequence). The length of the CDR3 is 13 residues. The CDR3 sequence is CASSSRSGRGYTF. CDR3 DNA sequence: TGTGCCAGCAGCTCACGGTCAGGTCGGGGCTACACCTTC.

The gene calls are TRBV5-5 and TRBJ2-3; 11 bases align to TRBD2. This CDR3 is 19 amino acids long. Germline V gene data show CDR1 as SGHKS and CDR2 as YYEKEE (reference sequence). V shed 4 bases and J 5 bases; nucleotides not matched to a gene: 18. CDR3 DNA sequence: TGTGCCAGCAGCCCGTGGGGTCAGATACTAGCGGGGGACAGAGATACGCAGTATTTT. It is translated as CASSPWGQILAGDRDTQYF.

This clone has just one count. The chain is built from TRBV19 and TRBJ1-2, with 7 bases that match TRBD1. Germline V gene data show CDR1 as LNHDA and CDR2 as SQIVND (reference sequence). There are 14 residues in the CDR3. Trimming took 5 bases from V and 4 from J; bases not matched to a gene: 7. The CDR3 coding sequence is TGTGCCAGTAGTGCCGGACAGGCGGGCTATGGCTACACCTTC. Translation: CASSAGQAGYGYTF.

The CDR3 is CASNIAGLMNTEAFF. CDR3 DNA: TGTGCCAGCAACATCGCCGGACTGATGAACACTGAAGCTTTCTTT. The chain uses TRBV28 and TRBJ1-1, with D uncertain. Germline V gene data show CDR1 as MDHEN and CDR2 as SYDVKM. With 7 bases removed from V and 0 bases from J, the gap between germline ends came to 15 bases. This CDR3 has 15 residues.

This sequence joins TRBV23-1 and TRBJ1-1, with D maybe TRBD1 (5 bases). TRBV23-1 is sorted into the ORF group, with uncertain function. Trimming pared 6 bases from V and 4 bases from J, leaving 12 bases between. There are 13 residues in the CDR3. Here the CDR3 DNA reads TGCGCCAGCAGAGGGGAAGGCGTCACTGAAGCTTTCTTT. This translates into CASRGEGVTEAFF.

This clone was found once. DNA of the CDR3: TGCGCCAGCAGCCAGGGGGGGCTAGCGGGGAGGAATGAGCAGTTCTTC. Its protein is CASSQGGLAGRNEQFF. The genes are TRBV4-1 and TRBJ2-1; 9 bases match TRBD2. Trimming took 3 bases from V and 7 from J; bases not matched to a gene: 10. This CDR3 is built from 16 residues. Germline values: CDR1 MGHRA, CDR2 YSYEKL.

The rearrangement uses TRBV6-5 and TRBJ1-5, with no clear D. The CDR3 contains 13 residues. Trimming stripped 6 bases from V and 10 bases from J, with 16 bases between. Per the germline V gene, CDR1 is MNHEY and CDR2 is SVGAGI. The CDR3 spells CASSRSEVEPQHF. The CDR3 DNA sequence: TGTGCCAGCAGCCGCTCAGAGGTTGAACCCCAGCATTTT.

V and J are TRBV6-1 and TRBJ2-5; 11 positions agree with TRBD2. V shed 4 bases, J shed 4 bases, and the junction held 5 bases outside the gene matches. Germline values: CDR1 MNHNS, CDR2 SASEGT. This CDR3 region has 15 residues. In nucleotides, the CDR3 is TGTGCCAGCAGTGGGTCTAGCGGGGGGCGAGAGACCCAGTACTTC. It specifies CASSGSSGGRETQYF.

The J gene is TRBJ2-7, the V gene TRBV5-8; 10 bases map to TRBD2. With 0 bases clipped from V and 5 bases from J, the junction kept 14 bases outside the gene matches. From germline, CDR1 is SGHTS and CDR2 YDEGEE. This CDR3 contains 18 residues. For the CDR3, the DNA is TGTGCCAGCAGCTTGGGGCGGAGTCTAGCGGGAGCCAGAGACGAGCAGTACTTC. This translates into CASSLGRSLAGARDEQYF.

The chain links TRBV28 to TRBJ1-1, with no clear D. V shed 8 bases and J shed 8 bases, with 12 bases lying between them. Germline CDR1 is MDHEN and CDR2 is SYDVKM. CDR3 length equals 11 residues. CDR3 loop: CASRGRPEAFF. The CDR3 bases are TGTGCCAGCCGAGGGCGGCCGGAAGCTTTCTTT.

The V gene is TRBV5-5, the J gene TRBJ1-3; D is uncertain. V dropped 4 bases and J dropped 0 bases, with 8 bases sitting between them. Germline V CDR1 and CDR2: SGHKS, YYEKEE (reference sequence). This CDR3 has 14 amino acids. CDR3 sequence reads: CASSQQHSGNTIYF. CDR3 nucleotides: TGTGCCAGCAGCCAACAGCACTCTGGAAACACCATATATTTT.

The chain has TRBV9 and TRBJ2-1; 15 bases align to TRBD2. The CDR3 consists of 17 residues. V was pared by 4 bases and J by 5 bases, with 7 bases of the junction left unmatched. Germline V gene data show CDR1 as SGDLS and CDR2 as YYNGEE. In nucleotides, the CDR3 is TGTGCCAGCAGCCTAGGACTAGCGGGAGGGCCTGACAATGAGCAGTTCTTC. Translating it yields CASSLGLAGGPDNEQFF.

The J gene is TRBJ2-5, the V gene TRBV11-2, with D possibly matching TRBD2 (6 bases). The germline V gene encodes CDR1 SGHAT and CDR2 FQNNGV. V dropped 5 bases and J dropped 5 bases, with 15 bases sitting between them. This CDR3 has 14 residues. The CDR3 region has the DNA TGTGCCAGCAGCATCAGCGGGCGCGCGGAGACCCAGTACTTC. Amino acids: CASSISGRAETQYF.

This sequence joins TRBV14 and TRBJ1-1, with a tentative D call TRBD1 (5 bases). The CDR3 consists of 15 residues. In germline, CDR1 is SGHDN, CDR2 FVKESK. Trimming took off 0 bases at V and 1 base at J, with 9 bases between the two ends. The CDR3 loop reads CASSQDFGGNTEAFF. The CDR3 bases are TGTGCCAGCAGCCAAGATTTCGGGGGGAACACTGAAGCTTTCTTT.

The chain uses TRBV7-9 and TRBJ1-1, with D uncertain. The germline V gene has CDR1 SEHNR and CDR2 FQNEAQ (reference sequence). CDR3 size: 13 residues. Trimming stripped 8 bases from V and 4 bases from J, with 14 bases between. In nucleotides, the CDR3 is TGTGCCAGCCGGAGGGAAGGGCTCACTGAAGCTTTCTTT. This sequence encodes CASRREGLTEAFF. Complete variable domain (other parts from reference TRBV7-9 and TRBJ1-1): DTGVSQNPRHKITKRGQNVTFRCDPISEHNRLYWYRQTLGQGPEFLTYFQNEAQLEKSRLLSDRFSAERPKGSFSTLEIQRTEQGDSAMYLCASRREGLTEAFFGQGTRLTVV.

The CDR3 protein is CASSLKAGAHTEAFF. The CDR3 nucleotides read TGCGCCAGCAGCCTTAAGGCGGGGGCACATACTGAAGCTTTCTTT. The chain is built from TRBV5-1 and TRBJ1-1, with TRBD1 as a possible D gene (6 bases). CDR3 size: 15 residues. CDR1 and CDR2 (germline): SGHRS, YFSETQ. V lost 4 bases and J lost 5, with 18 bases in between.

The chain combines TRBV18 with TRBJ2-5; D possibly corresponds to TRBD1 (5 bases). There are 13 residues in the CDR3. V lost 5 bases to trimming and J lost 2 bases, with 9 bases between them. CDR1 KGHSH and CDR2 LQKENI come from the germline V gene. The CDR3 nucleotides read TGTGCCAGCTCATATAGACAGCAAGAGACCCAGTACTTC. Translated, it gives CASSYRQQETQYF.

This chain uses TRBV6-6 with TRBJ2-7, with TRBD1 identical over 9 bases. The CDR3 is 15 residues long. J lost 5 bases, V lost 8 bases, and 13 bases had no gene match. Germline CDR1 is MNHNY and CDR2 is SVGAGI (reference sequence). The CDR3 reads CASGPGQGFVDEQYF. In DNA, the CDR3 is TGTGCCAGCGGGCCGGGACAGGGCTTTGTTGACGAGCAGTACTTC.

The chain links TRBV6-6 to TRBJ2-7, with a possible D match to TRBD2 (5 bases). Germline loops: CDR1 MNHNY, CDR2 SVGAGI (reference sequence). The ends were cut back, 2 bases at V and 5 bases at J, with 10 bases in the middle. This CDR3 is built from 13 residues. CDR3 protein: CASSYRGNNEQYF. DNA of the CDR3: TGTGCCAGCAGTTACAGAGGGAACAACGAGCAGTACTTC.

This chain links TRBV12-5 with TRBJ1-5; 7 positions match TRBD1. The V segment lost 4 bases and the J segment 5 bases; nucleotides outside the gene matches: 5. CDR3 size: 14 residues. Per the germline V gene, CDR1 is LGHNT and CDR2 is FRNRAP. The CDR3 region is CASGYVRGDQPQHF. In DNA, the CDR3 is TGTGCTAGTGGTTACGTCAGGGGGGATCAGCCCCAGCATTTT.

J is TRBJ1-1 and V is TRBV18; D is unresolved. The CDR3 is 13 residues long. Germline V gives CDR1 KGHSH, CDR2 LQKENI. V lost 5 bases and J lost 1, with 8 bases in between. CDR3 sequence: CASSTDTNTEAFF. In DNA form, the CDR3 reads TGTGCCAGCTCAACTGATACGAACACTGAAGCTTTCTTT.

This clone was recorded a few times. This rearrangement joins TRBV30 to TRBJ1-1, with D hard to call. Trimming took 5 bases from V and 1 from J, leaving 5 bases between them. In germline, CDR1 is GTSNPN, CDR2 SVGIG (reference sequence). The length of the CDR3 is 11 residues. The CDR3 sequence: CAWRENTEAFF. CDR3 in DNA: TGTGCCTGGCGGGAGAACACTGAAGCTTTCTTT.

The chain is built from TRBV7-2 and TRBJ2-3, with TRBD2 matching over 7 bases. The V gene's germline CDR1 is SGHTA and CDR2 FQGNSA. The V gene end was trimmed by 5 bases and the J gene end by 1 base; junction bases not matched to a gene: 0. There are 13 residues in the CDR3. As DNA, the CDR3 is TGTGCCAGCAGCACTAGCGGCACAGATACGCAGTATTTT. This encodes CASSTSGTDTQYF. Complete variable domain (other parts from reference TRBV7-2 and TRBJ2-3): GAGVSQSPSNKVTEKGKDVELRCDPISGHTALYWYRQSLGQGLEFLIYFQGNSAPDKSGLPSDRFSAERTGGSVSTLTIQRTQQEDSAVYLCASSTSGTDTQYFGPGTRLTVL.

This chain joins TRBV9 and TRBJ1-6; no firm D call. Germline V gene lookup returns CDR1 SGDLS and CDR2 YYNGEE. The CDR3 length is 14 residues. V lost 0 bases to trimming and J lost 7 bases, with 8 bases between them. The CDR3: CASSVEAKNSPLHF. The DNA of the CDR3 is TGTGCCAGCAGCGTAGAAGCGAAAAATTCACCCCTCCACTTT.